The present T cell receptor beta chain was sequenced within a study of blood T cell repertoires in COVID-19. Study summary: Samples of COVID-19 (acute and convalescent) were obtained from the United States, Italy and Spain. PBMCs, B-cell-depleted T cells, or T cells provided the cDNA or gDNA that made up the material.

In the authors' methods: Reference gene primers were amplified, and this amplification served to estimate nucleated cell counts. The data were produced by immunoSEQ multiplex PCR, yet TCRdb's version contains in-frame clones alone and is incomplete. That table gives V, J and clone size, and the DNA gave D and trimming. The table records approximately 330,000 clones, around 86% of them present only once. Comments on this clone: The sample contains more than one DNA sequence encoding this CDR3.

Participants were placed into cohorts based on the clinical history they reported. In germline, CDR1 is MNHEY, CDR2 SVGEGT. V lost 0 bases and J lost 4, with 6 bases in between. The CDR3 covers 13 residues. Sequenced input: PBMCs or T cells enriched from blood (not recorded which). The source is a woman in her thirties or forties with acute COVID-19. The chain combines TRBV6-2 or TRBV6-3 with TRBJ1-1, with D uncertain. The CDR3 nucleotides read TGTGCCAGCAGTTACTCGGGAGGCACTGAAGCTTTCTTT. This sequence encodes CASSYSGGTEAFF.